A selection of T cell receptor beta chains follows, all from one sample in a study of immune heterogeneity within non-small cell lung tumors. TCRdb reprocessed the multiplex PCR reads with MiXCR, giving one entry per CDR3 protein. The sample carries 9,500 or so distinct CDR3 sequences, more than 25% recorded once. The source material was lung tumor tissue. The source is a woman aged 45-59 years with non-small cell lung cancer. The CDR3 runs from the conserved cysteine through the conserved F or W. Each record gives: clone size, D gene, J gene, V gene, CDR3 protein, CDR3 DNA. A D gene is named only where the DNA matches it firmly. Rows may omit the clone size; those that give it use once, few, many or a size class.

abundance: many; d_gene: TRBD1; j_gene: TRBJ2-3; v_gene: TRBV19; CDR3aa: CASSPRDRSTDTQYF; CDR3nt: TGTGCCAGTAGCCCCCGGGACAGGAGCACAGATACGCAGTATTTT
abundance: many; d_gene: -; j_gene: TRBJ1-2; v_gene: TRBV28; CDR3aa: CASSPQWDFNGYTF; CDR3nt: TGTGCCAGCAGTCCGCAGTGGGATTTTAATGGCTACACCTTC
abundance: medium-sized; d_gene: -; j_gene: TRBJ1-2; v_gene: TRBV6-1; CDR3aa: CASSSRGLGTVISYTF; CDR3nt: TGTGCCAGCAGTTCGAGGGGGTTGGGTACGGTGATCAGCTACACCTTC
abundance: few; d_gene: -; j_gene: TRBJ1-4; v_gene: TRBV5-4; CDR3aa: CASSQHNKTRGELFF; CDR3nt: TGTGCCAGCAGCCAACATAACAAAACCCGAGGGGAACTGTTTTTT
abundance: -; d_gene: -; j_gene: TRBJ2-5; v_gene: TRBV20-1; CDR3aa: CSASRGPKETQYF; CDR3nt: TGCAGTGCGAGTAGGGGACCGAAAGAGACCCAGTACTTC
abundance: many; d_gene: TRBD1; j_gene: TRBJ1-2; v_gene: TRBV4-1; CDR3aa: CASSQEGDRGGGYTF; CDR3nt: TGCGCCAGCAGCCAAGAGGGAGACAGGGGTGGGGGCTACACCTTC
abundance: many; d_gene: -; j_gene: TRBJ1-1; v_gene: TRBV6-6; CDR3aa: CASSYSIYSNTEAFF; CDR3nt: TGTGCCAGCAGTTACTCGATATACTCGAACACTGAAGCTTTCTTT
abundance: few; d_gene: TRBD2; j_gene: TRBJ2-3; v_gene: TRBV12-3/TRBV12-4; CDR3aa: CASSFGTSGVVRTDTQYF; CDR3nt: TGTGCCAGCAGTTTCGGGACTAGCGGGGTTGTACGGACAGATACGCAGTATTTT
abundance: many; d_gene: -; j_gene: TRBJ2-7; v_gene: TRBV29-1; CDR3aa: CSVRLGQGQYF; CDR3nt: TGCAGCGTTCGGTTGGGTCAGGGACAGTACTTC
abundance: -; d_gene: -; j_gene: TRBJ2-5; v_gene: TRBV18; CDR3aa: CASSDQGVRLLETQYF; CDR3nt: TGTGCCAGCTCGGACCAGGGTGTCAGGTTGTTAGAGACCCAGTACTTC
abundance: many; d_gene: -; j_gene: TRBJ1-1; v_gene: TRBV11-2; CDR3aa: CASSASMRVGTEAFF; CDR3nt: TGTGCCAGCAGCGCTTCCATGCGGGTGGGCACTGAAGCTTTCTTT
abundance: medium-sized; d_gene: -; j_gene: TRBJ2-7; v_gene: TRBV5-1; CDR3aa: CASSLAAGGAYEQYF; CDR3nt: TGCGCCAGCAGCTTGGCTGCAGGGGGGGCCTACGAGCAGTACTTC
abundance: -; d_gene: -; j_gene: TRBJ2-3; v_gene: TRBV9; CDR3aa: CASSSADSADTQYF; CDR3nt: TGTGCCAGCAGCTCCGCGGACTCCGCAGATACGCAGTATTTT
abundance: many; d_gene: -; j_gene: TRBJ1-3; v_gene: TRBV11-1; CDR3aa: CASSLTGNTIYF; CDR3nt: TGTGCCAGCAGCTTGACAGGAAACACCATATATTTT
abundance: many; d_gene: -; j_gene: TRBJ2-2; v_gene: TRBV2; CDR3aa: CASRGARAGELFF; CDR3nt: TGTGCCAGCAGGGGGGCCCGGGCCGGGGAGCTGTTTTTT
abundance: many; d_gene: TRBD2; j_gene: TRBJ2-1; v_gene: TRBV2; CDR3aa: CASSRLSGRGGEQFF; CDR3nt: TGTGCCAGCTCCCGCCTTAGCGGGAGAGGCGGTGAGCAGTTCTTC
abundance: few; d_gene: -; j_gene: TRBJ1-5; v_gene: TRBV9; CDR3aa: CASSPGGYLSNQPQHF; CDR3nt: TGTGCCAGCAGCCCCGGGGGGTATCTGAGCAATCAGCCCCAGCATTTT
abundance: -; d_gene: -; j_gene: TRBJ1-5; v_gene: TRBV6-1; CDR3aa: CASSDAYQPQHF; CDR3nt: TGTGCCAGCAGTGATGCCTATCAGCCCCAGCATTTT
abundance: medium-sized; d_gene: TRBD2; j_gene: TRBJ2-3; v_gene: TRBV4-1; CDR3aa: CASSQDGDGTSVYF; CDR3nt: TGCGCCAGCAGCCAAGATGGGGACGGGACTAGTGTGTATTTT
abundance: many; d_gene: TRBD1; j_gene: TRBJ1-5; v_gene: TRBV28; CDR3aa: CASSLATGGNQPQHF; CDR3nt: TGTGCCAGCAGTTTAGCGACAGGGGGGAATCAGCCCCAGCATTTT
abundance: -; d_gene: -; j_gene: TRBJ1-1; v_gene: TRBV20-1; CDR3aa: CSARVQNTEAFF; CDR3nt: TGCAGTGCTAGGGTACAGAACACTGAAGCTTTCTTT
abundance: -; d_gene: -; j_gene: TRBJ2-7; v_gene: TRBV6-1; CDR3aa: CASRLGVGYGQYF; CDR3nt: TGTGCCAGCAGGCTAGGGGTGGGCTACGGGCAGTACTTC
abundance: few; d_gene: -; j_gene: TRBJ1-5; v_gene: TRBV12-3/TRBV12-4; CDR3aa: CASSLGVWGQGGGSNQHQHF; CDR3nt: TGTGCCAGCAGTTTAGGAGTGTGGGGGCAGGGTGGTGGAAGCAATCAGCACCAGCATTTT
abundance: medium-sized; d_gene: TRBD1; j_gene: TRBJ2-7; v_gene: TRBV18; CDR3aa: CASSQIQGEYEQYF; CDR3nt: TGTGCCAGCTCACAAATTCAGGGGGAGTACGAGCAGTACTTC
abundance: medium-sized; d_gene: -; j_gene: TRBJ1-4; v_gene: TRBV30; CDR3aa: CAWSATRDLLREKLFF; CDR3nt: TGTGCCTGGAGTGCTACCCGGGACTTACTTAGAGAAAAACTGTTTTTT
abundance: many; d_gene: -; j_gene: TRBJ2-2; v_gene: TRBV6-1; CDR3aa: CASGDGELFF; CDR3nt: TGTGCCAGCGGGGACGGGGAGCTGTTTTTT
abundance: medium-sized; d_gene: TRBD2; j_gene: TRBJ2-7; v_gene: TRBV10-1; CDR3aa: CASILSGKASYEQYF; CDR3nt: TGCGCCAGCATACTAAGCGGGAAAGCCTCCTACGAGCAGTACTTC
abundance: -; d_gene: -; j_gene: TRBJ2-3; v_gene: TRBV7-2; CDR3aa: CASSLEDITDTQYF; CDR3nt: TGTGCCAGCAGCTTAGAGGATATCACAGATACGCAGTATTTT
abundance: many; d_gene: -; j_gene: TRBJ2-7; v_gene: TRBV27; CDR3aa: CASSPYKKPPYEQYF; CDR3nt: TGTGCCAGCAGCCCCTACAAGAAACCTCCCTACGAGCAGTACTTC
abundance: -; d_gene: TRBD1; j_gene: TRBJ2-1; v_gene: TRBV2; CDR3aa: CASSFDRGTYNEQFF; CDR3nt: TGTGCCAGCAGTTTCGACAGGGGAACCTACAATGAGCAGTTCTTC
abundance: -; d_gene: -; j_gene: TRBJ1-2; v_gene: TRBV28; CDR3aa: CASTVPVGNYGYTF; CDR3nt: TGTGCCAGCACCGTTCCTGTTGGGAACTATGGCTACACCTTC
abundance: many; d_gene: TRBD1; j_gene: TRBJ1-6; v_gene: TRBV6-4; CDR3aa: CASRIQGGSGDSPLHF; CDR3nt: TGTGCCAGCAGAATACAGGGGGGATCTGGTGATTCACCCCTCCACTTT
abundance: -; d_gene: -; j_gene: TRBJ1-4; v_gene: TRBV6-1; CDR3aa: CASSGDGEKLFF; CDR3nt: TGTGCCAGCTCAGGGGACGGAGAAAAACTGTTTTTT
abundance: few; d_gene: -; j_gene: TRBJ2-6; v_gene: TRBV7-9; CDR3aa: CASSLGPGYPSGANVLTF; CDR3nt: TGTGCCAGCAGCTTAGGCCCGGGCTACCCTTCTGGGGCCAACGTCCTGACTTTC
abundance: few; d_gene: -; j_gene: TRBJ2-1; v_gene: TRBV9; CDR3aa: CASSVTSRSSYNQQFF; CDR3nt: TGTGCCAGCAGCGTTACTAGCCGGAGCTCCTACAATCAGCAGTTCTTC
abundance: few; d_gene: -; j_gene: TRBJ2-5; v_gene: TRBV2; CDR3aa: CASSGSMAGQETQYF; CDR3nt: TGTGCCAGCAGTGGCTCGATGGCGGGGCAAGAGACCCAGTACTTC
abundance: many; d_gene: TRBD1; j_gene: TRBJ2-2; v_gene: TRBV9; CDR3aa: CASSDNNRGDLGELFF; CDR3nt: TGTGCCAGCAGCGACAACAACAGGGGGGATTTGGGGGAGCTGTTTTTT
abundance: -; d_gene: TRBD1; j_gene: TRBJ1-5; v_gene: TRBV28; CDR3aa: CASRGGRQGANQPQHF; CDR3nt: TGTGCCAGCAGAGGGGGACGACAGGGGGCGAATCAGCCCCAGCATTTT
abundance: -; d_gene: -; j_gene: TRBJ1-1; v_gene: TRBV29-1; CDR3aa: CSVERGQGNTEAFF; CDR3nt: TGCAGCGTTGAAAGGGGTCAGGGGAACACTGAAGCTTTCTTT
abundance: few; d_gene: TRBD1; j_gene: TRBJ2-3; v_gene: TRBV15; CDR3aa: CATSRRGQGVTDTQYF; CDR3nt: TGTGCCACCAGCAGGCGGGGACAGGGTGTCACAGATACGCAGTATTTT
abundance: many; d_gene: -; j_gene: TRBJ2-1; v_gene: TRBV28; CDR3aa: CASFGAAEQFF; CDR3nt: TGTGCCAGCTTTGGGGCAGCTGAGCAGTTCTTC
abundance: many; d_gene: -; j_gene: TRBJ2-7; v_gene: TRBV15; CDR3aa: CATSRDKFYEQYF; CDR3nt: TGTGCCACCAGCCGCGACAAATTCTACGAGCAGTACTTC
abundance: medium-sized; d_gene: TRBD2; j_gene: TRBJ2-5; v_gene: TRBV20-1; CDR3aa: CSASTLAGGGETQYF; CDR3nt: TGCAGTGCTAGTACATTAGCGGGAGGTGGAGAGACCCAGTACTTC
abundance: many; d_gene: -; j_gene: TRBJ1-5; v_gene: TRBV10-2; CDR3aa: CASSDTDNQPQHF; CDR3nt: TGCGCCAGCAGTGATACAGATAATCAGCCCCAGCATTTT
abundance: many; d_gene: -; j_gene: TRBJ2-1; v_gene: TRBV9; CDR3aa: CASSVGENNEQFF; CDR3nt: TGTGCCAGCAGCGTGGGGGAGAACAATGAGCAGTTCTTC
abundance: many; d_gene: TRBD1; j_gene: TRBJ2-7; v_gene: TRBV5-1; CDR3aa: CASSASPGQGYEQYF; CDR3nt: TGCGCCAGCAGCGCATCCCCGGGACAGGGGTACGAGCAGTACTTC
abundance: many; d_gene: -; j_gene: TRBJ2-2; v_gene: TRBV11-3; CDR3aa: CASSPLGVTGELFF; CDR3nt: TGTGCCAGCAGCCCCCTGGGAGTCACCGGGGAGCTGTTTTTT
abundance: many; d_gene: -; j_gene: TRBJ1-6; v_gene: TRBV6-1; CDR3aa: CASSRTGSPLHF; CDR3nt: TGTGCCAGCAGTCGGACCGGGTCACCCCTCCACTTT
abundance: many; d_gene: -; j_gene: TRBJ1-4; v_gene: TRBV4-1; CDR3aa: CASSQERSQTNEKLFF; CDR3nt: TGCGCCAGCAGCCAAGAAAGGAGTCAGACCAATGAAAAACTGTTTTTT
abundance: many; d_gene: TRBD1; j_gene: TRBJ2-1; v_gene: TRBV28; CDR3aa: CASSLVPWTGTDEQFF; CDR3nt: TGTGCCAGCAGTTTAGTCCCCTGGACAGGGACGGATGAGCAGTTCTTC
abundance: many; d_gene: -; j_gene: TRBJ1-2; v_gene: TRBV20-1; CDR3aa: CSAAGGANYGYTF; CDR3nt: TGCAGTGCTGCGGGAGGCGCTAACTATGGCTACACCTTC
abundance: many; d_gene: TRBD2; j_gene: TRBJ2-1; v_gene: TRBV7-6; CDR3aa: CASSSTSGNDNEQFF; CDR3nt: TGTGCCAGCAGCTCGACTAGCGGGAACGACAATGAGCAGTTCTTC
abundance: many; d_gene: -; j_gene: TRBJ1-5; v_gene: TRBV18; CDR3aa: CASSGGGEQPQHF; CDR3nt: TGTGCCAGCTCAGGCGGGGGCGAGCAGCCCCAGCATTTT
abundance: -; d_gene: -; j_gene: TRBJ2-1; v_gene: TRBV10-2; CDR3aa: CASTGVNEQFF; CDR3nt: TGCGCCAGCACCGGGGTTAATGAGCAGTTCTTC
abundance: -; d_gene: TRBD1; j_gene: TRBJ2-7; v_gene: TRBV12-3/TRBV12-4; CDR3aa: CASSFVYKRTGGRYEQYF; CDR3nt: TGTGCCAGCAGTTTCGTATATAAGAGGACAGGGGGGAGATACGAGCAGTACTTC
abundance: -; d_gene: TRBD2; j_gene: TRBJ2-5; v_gene: TRBV30; CDR3aa: CAWSPRAGGNQETQYF; CDR3nt: TGTGCCTGGAGCCCTAGGGCGGGGGGGAACCAAGAGACCCAGTACTTC
abundance: many; d_gene: -; j_gene: TRBJ2-1; v_gene: TRBV3-1; CDR3aa: CASSQKGTGIGIF; CDR3nt: TGTGCCAGCAGCCAAAAGGGAACAGGGATAGGCATCTTC
abundance: medium-sized; d_gene: -; j_gene: TRBJ1-5; v_gene: TRBV28; CDR3aa: CASSLWEQYSNQPQHF; CDR3nt: TGTGCCAGCAGTTTATGGGAGCAGTATAGCAATCAGCCCCAGCATTTT
abundance: -; d_gene: TRBD1; j_gene: TRBJ1-1; v_gene: TRBV27; CDR3aa: CATLMRTGASAEAFF; CDR3nt: TGTGCCACCCTTATGAGGACAGGGGCATCCGCTGAAGCTTTCTTT
abundance: many; d_gene: TRBD1; j_gene: TRBJ1-2; v_gene: TRBV2; CDR3aa: CASSRTGVPADGYTF; CDR3nt: TGTGCCAGCAGCCGGACAGGGGTCCCTGCAGATGGCTACACCTTC